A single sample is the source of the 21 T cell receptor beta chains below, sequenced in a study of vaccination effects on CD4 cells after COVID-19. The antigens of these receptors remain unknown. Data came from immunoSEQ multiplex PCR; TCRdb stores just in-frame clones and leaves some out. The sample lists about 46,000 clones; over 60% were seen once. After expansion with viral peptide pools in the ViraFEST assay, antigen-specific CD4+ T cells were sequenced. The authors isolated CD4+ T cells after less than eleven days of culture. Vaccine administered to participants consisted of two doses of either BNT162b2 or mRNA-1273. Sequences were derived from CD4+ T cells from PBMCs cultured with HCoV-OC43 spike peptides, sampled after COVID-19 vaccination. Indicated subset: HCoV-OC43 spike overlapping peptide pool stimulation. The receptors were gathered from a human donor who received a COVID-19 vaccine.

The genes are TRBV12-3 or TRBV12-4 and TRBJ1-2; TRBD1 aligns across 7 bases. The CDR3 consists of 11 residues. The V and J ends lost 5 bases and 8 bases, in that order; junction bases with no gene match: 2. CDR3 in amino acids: CASSPGQGYTF. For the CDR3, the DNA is TGTGCCAGCAGTCCGGGACAGGGCTACACCTTC.

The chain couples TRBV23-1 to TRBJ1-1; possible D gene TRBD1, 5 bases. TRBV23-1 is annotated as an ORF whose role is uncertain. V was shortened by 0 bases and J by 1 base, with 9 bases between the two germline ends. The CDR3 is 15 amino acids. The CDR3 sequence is CASSQSEGENTEAFF. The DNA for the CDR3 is TGCGCCAGCAGTCAATCGGAAGGGGAGAACACTGAAGCTTTCTTT.

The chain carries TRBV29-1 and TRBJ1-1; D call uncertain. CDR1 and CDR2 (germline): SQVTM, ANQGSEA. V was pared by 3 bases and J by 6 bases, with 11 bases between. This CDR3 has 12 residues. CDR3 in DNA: TGCAGCGTTGATATCGTTTACGCTGAAGCTTTCTTT. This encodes CSVDIVYAEAFF.

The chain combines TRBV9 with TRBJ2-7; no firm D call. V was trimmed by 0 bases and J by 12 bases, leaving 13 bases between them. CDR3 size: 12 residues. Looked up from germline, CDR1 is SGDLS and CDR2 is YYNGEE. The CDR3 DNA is TGTGCCAGCAGCGTAGTCCCAGGCCGACTGTACTTC. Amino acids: CASSVVPGRLYF.

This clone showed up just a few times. CDR3 residues: CASSFNRGQYEQYF. As DNA, the CDR3 is TGTGCCAGCAGCTTCAACAGGGGGCAGTACGAGCAGTACTTC. The genes are TRBV7-6 and TRBJ2-7; TRBD1 matches at 9 bases. The V segment lost 3 bases and the J segment 4 bases; nucleotides outside the gene matches: 4. Germline V CDR1 and CDR2: SGHVS, FNYEAQ. This CDR3 spans 14 amino acids.

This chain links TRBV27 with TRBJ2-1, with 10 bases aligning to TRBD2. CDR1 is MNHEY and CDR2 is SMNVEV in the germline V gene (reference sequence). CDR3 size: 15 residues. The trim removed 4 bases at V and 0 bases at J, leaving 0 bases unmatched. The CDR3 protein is CASSWTSGSYNEQFF. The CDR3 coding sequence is TGTGCCAGCAGTTGGACTAGCGGCTCCTACAATGAGCAGTTCTTC.

In DNA form, the CDR3 reads TGTGCCAGCAGTTCAGTGGGGCCGAACACTGAAGCTTTCTTT. It codes for CASSSVGPNTEAFF. V is TRBV27 and J is TRBJ1-1, with D maybe TRBD1 (5 bases). V was trimmed by 4 bases and J by 1 base, leaving 10 bases between them. From germline, CDR1 is MNHEY and CDR2 SMNVEV (reference sequence). The CDR3 is 14 amino acids.

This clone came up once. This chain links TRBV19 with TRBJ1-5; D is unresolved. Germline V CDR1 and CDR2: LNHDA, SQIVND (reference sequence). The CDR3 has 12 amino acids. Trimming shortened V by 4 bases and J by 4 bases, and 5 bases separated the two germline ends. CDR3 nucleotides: TGTGCCAGTAGTAGCCTGAATCAGCCCCAGCATTTT. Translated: CASSSLNQPQHF.

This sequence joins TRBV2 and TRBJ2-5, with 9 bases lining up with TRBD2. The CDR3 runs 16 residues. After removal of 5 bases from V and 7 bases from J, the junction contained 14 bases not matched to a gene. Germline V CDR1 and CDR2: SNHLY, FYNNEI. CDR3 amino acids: CASSPTAGGFFGTQYF. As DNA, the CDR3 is TGTGCCAGCAGTCCCACTGCGGGAGGGTTTTTTGGGACCCAGTACTTC.

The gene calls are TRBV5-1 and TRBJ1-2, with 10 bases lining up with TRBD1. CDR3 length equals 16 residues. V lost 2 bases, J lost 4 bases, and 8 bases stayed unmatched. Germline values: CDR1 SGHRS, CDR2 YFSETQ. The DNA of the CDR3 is TGCGCCAGCAGCTTACTCAAGACAGGGGGCAGCTATGGCTACACCTTC. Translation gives CASSLLKTGGSYGYTF.

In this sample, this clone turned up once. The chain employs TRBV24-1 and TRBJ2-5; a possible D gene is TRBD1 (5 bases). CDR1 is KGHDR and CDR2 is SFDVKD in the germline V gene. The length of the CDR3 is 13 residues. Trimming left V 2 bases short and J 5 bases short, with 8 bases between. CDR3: CATSDSGKETQYF. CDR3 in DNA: TGTGCCACCAGTGATTCAGGGAAGGAGACCCAGTACTTC.

The DNA for the CDR3 is TGTGCCAGCAGCCAAGGACTAGCGGGAGTGTCTGAGCAGTACTTC. It specifies CASSQGLAGVSEQYF. The chain is built from TRBV14 and TRBJ2-7, with 12 bases aligning to TRBD2. Germline V gene lookup returns CDR1 SGHDN and CDR2 FVKESK. The CDR3 has 15 amino acids. The junction had 5 bases not matched to a gene; V was cut back by 1 base and J by 7 bases.

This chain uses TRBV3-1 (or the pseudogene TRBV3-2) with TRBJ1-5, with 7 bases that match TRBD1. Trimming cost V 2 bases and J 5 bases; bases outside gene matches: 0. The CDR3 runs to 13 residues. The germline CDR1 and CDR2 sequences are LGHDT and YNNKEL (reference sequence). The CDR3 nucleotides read TGTGCCAGCAGCCAAACAGGGGATCAGCCCCAGCATTTT. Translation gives CASSQTGDQPQHF.

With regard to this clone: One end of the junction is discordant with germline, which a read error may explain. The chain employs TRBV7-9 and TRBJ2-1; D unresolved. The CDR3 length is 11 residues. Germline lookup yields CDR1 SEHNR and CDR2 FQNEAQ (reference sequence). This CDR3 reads CASSSFNEQFF. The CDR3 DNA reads TGTGCCAGCAGCTCCTTCAATGAGCAGTTCTTC.

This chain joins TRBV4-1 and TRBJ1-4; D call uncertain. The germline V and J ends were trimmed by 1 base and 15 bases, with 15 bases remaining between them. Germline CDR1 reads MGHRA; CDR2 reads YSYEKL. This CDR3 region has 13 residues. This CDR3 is CASSQVGSRKLFF. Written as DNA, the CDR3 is TGCGCCAGCAGCCAAGTCGGGTCACGGAAGTTGTTTTTT.

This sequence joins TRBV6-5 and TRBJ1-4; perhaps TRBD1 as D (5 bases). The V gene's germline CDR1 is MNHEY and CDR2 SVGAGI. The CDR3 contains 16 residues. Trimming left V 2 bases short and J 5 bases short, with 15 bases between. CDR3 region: CASSYRGIGANEKLFF. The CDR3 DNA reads TGTGCCAGCAGTTACAGGGGAATAGGGGCGAATGAAAAACTGTTTTTT.

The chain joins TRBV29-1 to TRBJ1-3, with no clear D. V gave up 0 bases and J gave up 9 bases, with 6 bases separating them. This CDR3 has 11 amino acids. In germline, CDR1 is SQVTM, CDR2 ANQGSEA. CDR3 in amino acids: CSVEDRGTIYF. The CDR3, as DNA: TGCAGCGTTGAAGATCGGGGCACCATATATTTT.

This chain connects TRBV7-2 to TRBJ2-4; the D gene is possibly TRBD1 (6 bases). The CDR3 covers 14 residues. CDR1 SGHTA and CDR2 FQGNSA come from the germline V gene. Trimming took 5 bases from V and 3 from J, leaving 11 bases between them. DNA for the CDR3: TGTGCCAGCAGCGAACAGGGCTACAAAAACATTCAGTACTTC. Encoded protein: CASSEQGYKNIQYF.

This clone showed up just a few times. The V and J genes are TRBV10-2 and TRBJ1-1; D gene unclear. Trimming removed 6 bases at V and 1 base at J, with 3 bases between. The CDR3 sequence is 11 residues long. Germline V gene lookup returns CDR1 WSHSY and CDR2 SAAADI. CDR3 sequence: CASRTNTEAFF. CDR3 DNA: TGCGCCAGCAGGACGAACACTGAAGCTTTCTTT.

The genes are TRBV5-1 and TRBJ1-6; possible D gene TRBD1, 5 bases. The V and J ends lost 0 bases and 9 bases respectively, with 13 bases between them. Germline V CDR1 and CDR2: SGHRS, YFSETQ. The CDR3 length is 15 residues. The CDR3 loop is CASSLAADTSSPLHF. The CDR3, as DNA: TGCGCCAGCAGCTTGGCCGCGGACACCAGTTCACCCCTCCACTTT. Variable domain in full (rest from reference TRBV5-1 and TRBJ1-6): KAGVTQTPRYLIKTRGQQVTLSCSPISGHRSVSWYQQTPGQGLQFLFEYFSETQRNKGNFPGRFSGRQFSNSRSEMNVSTLELGDSALYLCASSLAADTSSPLHFGNGTRLTVT.

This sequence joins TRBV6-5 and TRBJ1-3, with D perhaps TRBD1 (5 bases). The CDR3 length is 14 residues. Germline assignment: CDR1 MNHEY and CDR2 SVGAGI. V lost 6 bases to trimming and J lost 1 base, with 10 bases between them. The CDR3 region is CASSRRQSGNTIYF. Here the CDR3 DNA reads TGTGCCAGCAGCCGTAGACAGTCTGGAAACACCATATATTTT.